This is a list of T cell receptor beta chains from one sample in a study of blood T cell repertoires in COVID-19. This table comes from immunoSEQ multiplex PCR, and its TCRdb copy is limited to in-frame clones, with some not included. In the table there are about 54,000 clones, roughly 86% of which are singletons. Sample: peripheral blood. The receptors shown here come from a man aged 35-49 years with COVID-19, enrolled during active disease. The CDR3 runs from the conserved cysteine through the conserved F or W. A D gene is named only where the DNA matches it firmly. Expanded clones get a size class; other rows say once, few or many, or leave the size out.

len,d_gene,j_gene,abundance,v_gene,CDR3aa,CDR3nt
13,.,TRBJ2-1,.,TRBV7-9,CATSGSLKDEQFF,TGTGCCACCTCGGGATCCCTCAAGGATGAGCAGTTCTTC
19,TRBD1,TRBJ1-2,.,TRBV7-2,CASSWGTGATYLFYYGYTF,TGTGCCAGCAGCTGGGGAACAGGGGCGACTTACCTTTTCTACTATGGCTACACCTTC
18,TRBD2,TRBJ2-5,once,TRBV6-1,CASSESLGLAVAQETQYF,TGTGCCAGCAGTGAAAGTCTGGGACTAGCGGTGGCACAAGAGACCCAGTACTTC
13,TRBD1,TRBJ2-1,.,TRBV3-1/TRBV3-2,CASSPDRNNEQFF,TGTGCCAGCAGTCCGGACAGGAACAATGAGCAGTTCTTC
17,TRBD1,TRBJ1-4,.,TRBV28,CASSLVEWVRGPEKLFF,TGTGCCAGCAGTTTAGTGGAGTGGGTCAGGGGGCCTGAAAAACTGTTTTTT
13,.,TRBJ1-2,.,TRBV18,CASSIGTSYGYTF,TGTGCCAGCTCAATCGGGACATCTTATGGCTACACCTTC
13,.,TRBJ2-3,.,TRBV2,CASNSVSTDTQYF,TGTGCCAGCAACTCCGTTAGCACAGATACGCAGTATTTT
15,TRBD2,TRBJ2-5,.,TRBV7-9,CASSLTSGGGETQYF,TGTGCCAGCAGCCTGACTAGCGGGGGAGGAGAGACCCAGTACTTC
15,.,TRBJ2-3,.,TRBV10-2,CATRESVTSTDTQYF,TGCGCCACCCGTGAGAGTGTTACTAGCACAGATACGCAGTATTTT
14,.,TRBJ1-3,.,TRBV2,CAVPMGAAGNTIYF,TGTGCCGTTCCGATGGGAGCGGCTGGAAACACCATATATTTT
14,.,TRBJ1-2,.,TRBV24-1,CATSDPGQSYGYTF,TGTGCCACCAGTGACCCAGGACAGTCTTATGGCTACACCTTC
13,.,TRBJ1-5,.,TRBV12-3/TRBV12-4,CASSWEFDQPQHF,TGTGCCAGCAGTTGGGAGTTCGATCAGCCCCAGCATTTT
15,TRBD2,TRBJ2-3,.,TRBV5-1,CASSWSGGATDTQYF,TGCGCCAGCAGCTGGAGCGGGGGGGCCACAGATACGCAGTATTTT
12,TRBD2,TRBJ2-5,.,TRBV12-3/TRBV12-4,CASSRGGATQYF,TGTGCCAGCAGTCGGGGAGGGGCTACCCAGTACTTC
14,TRBD1,TRBJ1-6,few,TRBV2,CASGVRDSYSPLHF,TGTGCCAGCGGGGTCCGGGACAGCTATTCACCCCTCCACTTT
16,.,TRBJ1-2,.,TRBV27,CASSPRAGVANYGYTF,TGTGCCAGCAGTCCCAGAGCAGGGGTGGCTAACTATGGCTACACCTTC
15,.,TRBJ2-1,.,TRBV5-6,CASSLRQVAYNEQFF,TGTGCCAGCAGCTTGAGACAGGTTGCCTACAATGAGCAGTTCTTC
16,.,TRBJ1-3,few,TRBV14,CASSPTGHAVENAIYF,TGTGCCAGCAGCCCCACGGGACATGCCGTTGAAAACGCCATATATTTT
16,TRBD2,TRBJ2-7,.,TRBV6-4,CASSDWGASGAQEQYF,TGTGCCAGCAGTGATTGGGGGGCTAGCGGGGCCCAGGAGCAGTACTTC
14,TRBD2,TRBJ2-1,.,TRBV11-2,CASIRSGGDDEQFF,TGTGCCAGCATCCGTAGCGGGGGTGATGATGAGCAGTTCTTC
18,TRBD2,TRBJ2-1,.,TRBV18,CASSPPGLAGPSYNEQFF,TGTGCCAGCTCACCACCGGGACTAGCGGGTCCTTCCTACAATGAGCAGTTCTTC
18,TRBD2,TRBJ2-5,.,TRBV15,CATSRDEGGGTLQETQYF,TGTGCCACCAGCAGAGACGAGGGCGGGGGGACCCTCCAAGAGACCCAGTACTTC
15,TRBD1,TRBJ2-1,.,TRBV27,CASSLFPGGLNEQFF,TGTGCCAGCAGTTTGTTTCCAGGGGGCTTAAATGAGCAGTTCTTC
15,TRBD1,TRBJ2-5,.,TRBV5-1,CASSVVFDRAETQYF,TGCGCCAGCAGCGTAGTATTTGACAGGGCAGAGACCCAGTACTTC
15,TRBD1,TRBJ1-1,.,TRBV5-1,CASKAGGPMNTEAFF,TGCGCCAGCAAGGCAGGGGGTCCCATGAACACTGAAGCTTTCTTT
15,TRBD1,TRBJ1-5,.,TRBV19,CASSGGTGYAQPQHF,TGTGCCAGTAGTGGCGGGACAGGGTATGCTCAGCCCCAGCATTTT
13,.,TRBJ1-1,once,TRBV7-8,CASSGGGNTEAFF,TGTGCCAGCAGCGGAGGAGGAAACACTGAAGCTTTCTTT
13,.,TRBJ2-1,.,TRBV10-1,CASSVRGFNEQFF,TGCGCCAGCAGTGTTCGGGGGTTCAATGAGCAGTTCTTC
13,TRBD1,TRBJ2-7,.,TRBV11-3,CASSSGQVYEQYF,TGTGCCAGCAGCTCCGGACAGGTCTACGAGCAGTACTTC
13,.,TRBJ1-1,.,TRBV7-9,CASSPSGNTEAFF,TGTGCCAGCAGCCCCTCGGGGAACACTGAAGCTTTCTTT
14,.,TRBJ1-5,.,TRBV9,CASSVGTVNQPQHF,TGTGCCAGCAGCGTAGGGACAGTGAATCAGCCCCAGCATTTT
13,.,TRBJ2-3,.,TRBV7-3,CASSRGYTDTQYF,TGTGCCAGCAGCCGGGGGTACACAGATACGCAGTATTTT
15,.,TRBJ2-3,.,TRBV11-2,CASSLVAVSTDTQYF,TGTGCCAGCAGCTTAGTGGCGGTTAGCACAGATACGCAGTATTTT
15,TRBD2,TRBJ2-1,once,TRBV9,CASSVSGGTYNEQFF,TGTGCCAGCAGCGTTAGCGGGGGAACCTACAATGAGCAGTTCTTC
13,.,TRBJ2-5,.,TRBV12-3/TRBV12-4,CASSLSGLETQYF,TGTGCCAGCAGTTTATCGGGGTTGGAGACCCAGTACTTC
15,.,TRBJ1-4,.,TRBV12-5,CASGSGRGRGEKLFF,TGTGCTAGTGGAAGCGGACGCGGGAGGGGAGAAAAACTGTTTTTT
12,TRBD1,TRBJ2-1,.,TRBV7-9,CASRGQGNEQFF,TGTGCCAGCCGAGGACAGGGGAATGAGCAGTTCTTC
12,TRBD2,TRBJ2-3,.,TRBV11-2,CASSPNSGTQYF,TGTGCCAGCAGCCCGAATAGCGGGACGCAGTATTTT
13,TRBD1,TRBJ1-1,.,TRBV12-3/TRBV12-4,CASSGTGTSEAFF,TGTGCCAGCAGTGGGACAGGTACCTCTGAAGCTTTCTTT
14,.,TRBJ2-1,.,TRBV4-1,CASSQEGAYNEQFF,TGCGCCAGCAGCCAAGAAGGGGCCTACAATGAGCAGTTCTTC
18,.,TRBJ2-7,once,TRBV21-1,CASSKALWGSGRVYEQYF,TGCGCCAGCAGCAAAGCGCTATGGGGCAGCGGGAGGGTCTACGAGCAGTACTTC
14,TRBD1,TRBJ1-6,.,TRBV28,CAIPATGNDSPLHF,TGTGCCATTCCCGCGACAGGGAATGATTCACCCCTCCACTTT
17,TRBD2,TRBJ2-7,.,TRBV27,CASSLVGTSGNSYEQYF,TGTGCCAGCAGTTTAGTAGGGACTAGCGGGAACTCCTACGAGCAGTACTTC
15,.,TRBJ1-1,.,TRBV10-1,CASSESRQENTEAFF,TGCGCCAGCAGTGAGTCAAGGCAGGAGAACACTGAAGCTTTCTTT
13,.,TRBJ1-6,.,TRBV14,CASSLQANSPLHF,TGTGCCAGCAGCCTTCAGGCTAATTCACCCCTCCACTTT